This T cell receptor beta chain appears in the sequencing data of a study of shared clonotypes between healthy human individuals. The genomic DNA of each subset was split evenly across several immunoSEQ plates. The method was immunoSEQ multiplex PCR; TCRdb's version includes in-frame clones alone and lacks a portion of them. The repertoire holds about 500,000 clones, about 74% seen once, with 9.5% to 15% in the top ten. This CDR3 contains 14 residues. V was pared by 0 bases and J by 5 bases, with 12 bases between. Looked up from germline, CDR1 is GTSNPN and CDR2 is SVGIG (reference sequence). Study results and caveats: The expectation was that sequencing depth would affect clonotype sharing among donors. A limitation of the genetic and exposure-history diversity represented arose from few donors. Sampling involved blood alone; tissue repertoires likely differ.

In its sample, this clone was seen a few times. Its antigen is still unknown. The same CDR3 is also encoded by other DNA sequences in this sample. The receptor was isolated from a woman between 40 and 50 years old in good health. Some clones in this sample may be carry-over from other donors' samples. This chain links TRBV30 with TRBJ2-3; D may be TRBD2 (7 bases). The sequenced sample was PBMCs. CDR3 DNA: TGTGCCTGGAGTGTAGGGGGGGTAAGAGATACGCAGTATTTT. Its translation: CAWSVGGVRDTQYF.